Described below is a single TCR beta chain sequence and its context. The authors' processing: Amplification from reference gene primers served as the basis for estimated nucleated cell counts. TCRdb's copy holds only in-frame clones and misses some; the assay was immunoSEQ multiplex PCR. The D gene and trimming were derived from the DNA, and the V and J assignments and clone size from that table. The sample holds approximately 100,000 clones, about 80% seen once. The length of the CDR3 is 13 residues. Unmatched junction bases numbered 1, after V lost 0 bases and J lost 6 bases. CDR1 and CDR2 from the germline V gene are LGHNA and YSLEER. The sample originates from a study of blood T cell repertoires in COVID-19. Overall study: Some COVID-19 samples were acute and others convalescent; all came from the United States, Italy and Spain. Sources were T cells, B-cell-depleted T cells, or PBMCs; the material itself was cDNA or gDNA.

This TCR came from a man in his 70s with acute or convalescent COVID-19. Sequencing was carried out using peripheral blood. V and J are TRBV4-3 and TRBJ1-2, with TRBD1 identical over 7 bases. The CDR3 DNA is TGCGCCAGCAGCCAAGATAGGGGGCATGGCTACACCTTC. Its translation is CASSQDRGHGYTF.